What follows are 12 T cell receptor beta chains derived from one specimen sequenced in a study of Graves' ophthalmopathy and Graves' hyperthyroidism. Beta-chain TCR CDR3 regions were amplified from RNA transcripts. Second-round multiplex PCR followed a first-round RT-PCR using HTBI primers. TCRdb itself ran the multiplex PCR reads through MiXCR, one entry per CDR3 protein. This table holds over a million distinct CDR3 sequences, around a third found once. Sequenced: peripheral blood or thyroid tissue (not recorded which). The receptor set was obtained from an adult man with Graves' hyperthyroidism.

The rearrangement uses TRBV6-2 or TRBV6-3 and TRBJ1-5, with unresolved D. V lost 6 bases and J lost 6, with 21 bases in between. The CDR3 consists of 16 residues. Germline-derived CDR1 and CDR2 are MNHEY and SVGEGT. The DNA of the CDR3 is TGTGCCAGCAGCCAAAGGCTCACACAGACAATTCAGCCCCAGCATTTT. Translated: CASSQRLTQTIQPQHF.

The V call is TRBV25-1, the J call TRBJ1-1, with TRBD1 as a possible D gene (6 bases). Germline assignment: CDR1 MGHDK and CDR2 SYGVNS. The length of the CDR3 is 14 residues. V was clipped by 9 bases and J by 5 bases, with 19 bases between them. The DNA of the CDR3 is TGTGCCAGGGACAGCGGCTCCGATGATACTGAAGCTTTCTTT. It encodes CARDSGSDDTEAFF.

This clonotype was counted many times. The rearrangement uses TRBV19 and TRBJ2-5; D is perhaps TRBD1 (6 bases). CDR3 length: 14 residues. Germline values: CDR1 LNHDA, CDR2 SQIVND (reference sequence). V was cut by 5 bases and J by 5 bases, with 15 bases left in between. DNA of the CDR3: TGTGCCAGTAGTTCCACAGGGATACGGGAGACCCAGTACTTC. It is translated as CASSSTGIRETQYF.

This clonotype was seen at least ten times. V and J are TRBV29-1 and TRBJ2-5; D is perhaps TRBD1 (6 bases). Germline CDR1 SQVTM, CDR2 ANQGSEA. V was cut by 0 bases and J by 2 bases, with 16 bases left in between. The CDR3 extends over 16 amino acids. CDR3 in amino acids: CSVEDPWGQTQETQYF. As DNA, the CDR3 is TGCAGCGTTGAAGATCCCTGGGGGCAAACGCAAGAGACCCAGTACTTC.

This clonotype has a handful of counts. A single base separates this from a much larger clone, so it may be a read error. The chain combines TRBV9 with TRBJ1-1, with D uncertain. Germline V CDR1 and CDR2: SGDLS, YYNGEE. The CDR3 loop spans 13 amino acids. The CDR3 spells CASSTERNTGAFF. Written as DNA, the CDR3 is TGTGCCAGCAGCACTGAGAGAAACACTGGAGCTTTCTTT.

This clonotype was observed at least ten times. The chain is built from TRBV2 and TRBJ1-2; D is ambiguous. V lost 8 bases, J lost 5 bases, and 15 bases lay in between. The CDR3 totals 13 residues. Germline loops: CDR1 SNHLY, CDR2 FYNNEI. The DNA for the CDR3 is TGTGCCAGCTCGCGGGGAGCACGGTATGGCTACACCTTC. Its protein product is CASSRGARYGYTF. Full variable domain (remainder filled in from reference TRBV2 and TRBJ1-2): EPEVTQTPSHQVTQMGQEVILRCVPISNHLYFYWYRQILGQKVEFLVSFYNNEISEKSEIFDDQFSVERPDGSNFTLKIRSTKLEDSAMYFCASSRGARYGYTFGSGTRLTVV.

This clonotype was seen ten or more times. The rearrangement joins TRBV3-1 to TRBJ1-6; D remains ambiguous. CDR1 is LGHDT, CDR2 YNNKEL, per germline (reference sequence). The CDR3 is 14 residues long. The V gene lost 3 bases and the J gene lost 8 bases, with 11 bases spanning the gap. The CDR3 protein is CASSQRRDHSPLHF. CDR3 sequence (DNA): TGTGCCAGCAGCCAGAGGCGTGACCATTCACCCCTCCACTTT.

This clonotype has only a few counts. J is TRBJ2-7 and V is TRBV7-2; no reliable D call. V lost 6 bases and J lost 5, with 17 bases in between. CDR1 and CDR2 (germline): SGHTA, FQGNSA. The CDR3 runs to 14 residues. CDR3: CASSFLGLLDEQYF. The CDR3 DNA reads as TGTGCCAGCAGTTTCCTCGGATTGTTGGACGAGCAGTACTTC. Full variable domain (rest looked up from reference TRBV7-2 and TRBJ2-7): GAGVSQSPSNKVTEKGKDVELRCDPISGHTALYWYRQSLGQGLEFLIYFQGNSAPDKSGLPSDRFSAERTGGSVSTLTIQRTQQEDSAVYLCASSFLGLLDEQYFGPGTRLTVT.

The chain links TRBV10-3 to TRBJ1-1; the match to TRBD1 covers 10 bases. J was trimmed by 0 bases and V by 2 bases; bases with no gene match: 3. CDR1 is ENHRY and CDR2 is SYGVKD in the germline V gene. The CDR3 is made up of 16 amino acids. In DNA, the CDR3 is TGTGCCATCAGTGAGGGGACAGGGGTCGTGAACACTGAAGCTTTCTTT. It encodes CAISEGTGVVNTEAFF.

Concerning this clonotype: The junction departs from the called germline gene at one end, perhaps through a read error. The gene calls are TRBV20-1 and TRBJ2-2, with TRBD2 as a possible D gene (6 bases). The CDR3 consists of 16 residues. The germline gives CDR1 DFQATT, CDR2 SNEGSKA (reference sequence). The CDR3 coding sequence is TGCAGTGCTCGAGATCATGGTAGCGGTGGCACCGGGGAGCTGTTTTTT. This encodes CSARDHGSGGTGELFF.

The V gene is TRBV10-3, the J gene TRBJ2-7; TRBD2 might be the D (5 bases). V was shortened by 7 bases and J by 4 bases, with 8 bases between the two germline ends. Germline values: CDR1 ENHRY, CDR2 SYGVKD. This CDR3 has 11 amino acids. The CDR3 is CAITGRYEQYF. CDR3 nucleotides: TGTGCCATCACGGGAAGATACGAGCAGTACTTC.

This clonotype was recorded many times. This sequence joins TRBV5-1 and TRBJ1-1, with 9 nucleotides matching TRBD1. V shed 2 bases and J 5 bases; nucleotides not matched to a gene: 4. CDR1 SGHRS and CDR2 YFSETQ come from the germline V gene. The CDR3 runs 14 residues. DNA for the CDR3: TGCGCCAGCAGCTTTAGACAGGGGGGTACTGAAGCTTTCTTT. This translates into CASSFRQGGTEAFF.